The subject of this entry is one T cell receptor beta chain. This record belongs to a study of blood T cell repertoires in COVID-19. For the study at large: COVID-19 samples collected from the United States, Italy and Spain covered acute and convalescent phases. T cells, B-cell-depleted T cells, or PBMCs supplied cDNA or gDNA.

Germline V gene data show CDR1 as SGHTA and CDR2 as FQGNSA. Trimming at V came to 5 bases and at J to 6 bases, leaving 7 bases not matched to a gene. The CDR3 spans 15 residues. Sequencing was performed with immunoSEQ multiplex PCR; in TCRdb, only in-frame clones are kept and a portion is missing. The sample lists 250,000 or so clones, 70% to 90% occurring once. V gene TRBV7-2 combines with J gene TRBJ2-1; 10 positions match TRBD2. Sequencing input: peripheral blood. The clonotype was recovered from a man aged 25 to 40 with active or convalescent COVID-19. The CDR3 DNA follows: TGTGCCAGCAGCAGACTAGCGGGCCCCCGCAATGAGCAGTTCTTC. Protein: CASSRLAGPRNEQFF. Filled out from reference TRBV7-2 and TRBJ2-1, the complete variable domain reads GAGVSQSPSNKVTEKGKDVELRCDPISGHTALYWYRQSLGQGLEFLIYFQGNSAPDKSGLPSDRFSAERTGGSVSTLTIQRTQQEDSAVYLCASSRLAGPRNEQFFGPGTRLTVL.